This T cell receptor (beta chain) was sequenced during a study of response to subunit inactivated influenza vaccine. CDR3 length: 16 amino acids. The V end was cut by 7 bases, the J end by 10 bases, with 26 bases between. This clonotype turned up a few times. Its antigen is undetermined. Study-wide results and limits: Researchers suggested that each seasonal influenza vaccination recruits few new T cells.

Each CDR3 protein is one row after TCRdb ran MiXCR on the RT-PCR reads. Found here are about 520,000 distinct CDR3 sequences, less than 30% of them singletons; the top ten hold 1.5% to 2%. This TCR derives from a man aged 50-60 years who received an inactivated influenza vaccine. The chain couples TRBV12-3 or TRBV12-4 to TRBJ2-1, with D possibly called TRBD1 or TRBD2 (5 bases each). The sequencing here drew on CD4+ T cells sorted from PBMCs, taken approximately 5 days after vaccination. This CDR3 is CASTLSGQLLIREQFF. CDR3 nucleotide sequence: TGTGCCAGCACCCTCTCGGGGCAACTTTTGATACGGGAGCAGTTCTTC.